This TCR beta chain was documented in a study of T cell changes during pregnancy in multiple sclerosis. The germline V gene encodes CDR1 SGHNT and CDR2 YYREEE (reference sequence). V was pared by 2 bases and J by 3 bases, with 8 bases between. The CDR3 contains 14 residues. The table came from immunoSEQ multiplex PCR; TCRdb's copy has only in-frame clones and leaves some out. In the table there are more than 15,000 clones, 65% to 90% of which are singletons. The chain has TRBV5-4 and TRBJ1-4; the D is unclear. The starting material was CD8+ T cells from peripheral blood mononuclear cells, obtained after pregnancy. The TCR originated in a female donor in good health, enrolled as a control in a pregnancy study. The CDR3 region has the DNA TGTGCCAGCAGCTTTACGGGATCTAATGAAAAACTGTTTTTT. Amino acids: CASSFTGSNEKLFF.